This T cell receptor (beta chain) emerged from a study of T cells in Graves' hyperthyroidism and ophthalmopathy. Study context: The initial diagnosis was the point when peripheral blood was collected, ahead of any treatment.

Study findings and constraints: A 13 V-J model separated ophthalmopathy from stable hyperthyroidism. For ophthalmopathy, model prediction preceded onset by a median approximately 6 months.

The table lists this clonotype with many counts. Its specificity is unknown. Deletions cut 1 base from V and 2 bases from J, with 10 bases between. Germline CDR1 and CDR2: SGHRS and YFSETQ. This CDR3 contains 15 residues. TCR beta CDR3 region amplification was performed from RNA transcripts. Primed by the HTBI set, a first-round RT-PCR was run on the TCR CDR3. One entry per CDR3 protein, called by TCRdb with MiXCR from the multiplex PCR reads. The table includes over 300,000 distinct CDR3 sequences, around 13% detected once. This receptor was identified in an older woman with Graves' hyperthyroidism. The rearrangement joins TRBV5-1 to TRBJ2-1; D might be TRBD2 (6 bases). Source material: blood. CDR3 nucleotides: TGCGCCAGCAGCTTGAACGGGAGTCCCTACAATGAGCAGTTCTTC. Its protein product is CASSLNGSPYNEQFF.